This T cell receptor (beta chain) was captured by sequencing in a study of blood T cell repertoires in COVID-19. Study-level background: Samples representing acute and convalescent COVID-19 were sourced from the United States, Italy and Spain. Sample material is recorded as cDNA or gDNA derived from T cells, B-cell-depleted T cells, or PBMCs.

V lost 0 bases to trimming and J lost 8 bases; unmatched junction nucleotides: 5. This CDR3 has 16 residues. Per the germline V gene, CDR1 is MRHNA and CDR2 is SNTAGT. The authors' processing: Amplified reference gene primers provided the basis for estimating nucleated cell counts. TCRdb's copy holds only in-frame clones and misses some; the assay was immunoSEQ multiplex PCR. D and trimming were read from the DNA, whereas the V and J calls and clone size are those reported in that table. The sample lists 200,000 to 300,000 clones; approximately 82% were seen once. The sequence was collected from a young woman with acute or convalescent COVID-19. The chain carries TRBV6-4 and TRBJ2-1, with 12 bases lining up with TRBD1. The specimen was peripheral blood. CDR3 nucleotide sequence: TGTGCCAGCAGTGACTCCCCGGGACAGGGGGCCGATGAGCAGTTCTTC. Amino acids: CASSDSPGQGADEQFF.